These 19 T cell receptor beta chains were sequenced from one sample in a study of identical twins. TCRdb reprocessed the 5' RACE reads via MiXCR and lists one record per CDR3 protein. The data show fewer than 800,000 distinct CDR3 sequences, less than 9% seen once. This same sample was also part of a study on yellow fever vaccine responses in identical twins.

The source material was PBMCs. Receptors were obtained from a woman aged 18 to 35 in good health.

The chain couples TRBV13 to TRBJ2-3, with D maybe TRBD1 (6 bases). V dropped 4 bases and J dropped 0 bases, with 20 bases sitting between them. There are 18 residues in the CDR3. Germline V gene sequence: CDR1 PRHDT, CDR2 FYEKMQ (reference sequence). CDR3 nucleotides: TGTGCCAGCAGCTCTATGGGGGCAGGGCCTCCCAGCACAGATACGCAGTATTTT. Its translation is CASSSMGAGPPSTDTQYF.

This clonotype has ten or more counts. This chain joins TRBV28 and TRBJ2-3, with D perhaps matching TRBD1 (6 bases). The germline CDR1 and CDR2 sequences are MDHEN and SYDVKM. This CDR3 is 21 amino acids long. V lost 1 base to trimming and J lost 0 bases, with 26 bases between them. CDR3 bases: TGTGCCAGCAGTTTATTGTGGGGGCAGGGGCATGAAAGAACTAGCACAGATACGCAGTATTTT. Its protein product is CASSLLWGQGHERTSTDTQYF. Variable domain in full (rest from reference TRBV28 and TRBJ2-3): DVKVTQSSRYLVKRTGEKVFLECVQDMDHENMFWYRQDPGLGLRLIYFSYDVKMKEKGDIPEGYSVSREKKERFSLILESASTNQTSMYLCASSLLWGQGHERTSTDTQYFGPGTRLTVL.

This clonotype was detected ten times or more. This chain links TRBV12-3 or TRBV12-4 with TRBJ1-3; D unclear. V was cut by 10 bases and J by 6 bases, with 16 bases left in between. This CDR3 contains 13 residues. CDR3 bases: TGTGCCATCAGAGTATACGGGGTAAACACCATATATTTT. Translating gives CAIRVYGVNTIYF.

The chain links TRBV20-1 to TRBJ2-1; D not certain. Between the trimmed V and J ends, which lost 4 bases and 4 bases, there was a span of 8 bases. The CDR3 runs to 12 residues. Looked up from germline, CDR1 is DFQATT and CDR2 is SNEGSKA (reference sequence). The CDR3 coding sequence is TGCAGTGCTATCCCTCTATACAATGAGCAGTTCTTC. Translated, it gives CSAIPLYNEQFF.

This clonotype was observed at least ten times. The chain couples TRBV5-1 to TRBJ2-1; D assignment may be TRBD1 or TRBD2 (6 bases each). The germline CDR1 and CDR2 sequences are SGHRS and YFSETQ. The CDR3 is made up of 15 amino acids. The V end was cut by 2 bases, the J end by 4 bases, with 13 bases between. For the CDR3, the DNA is TGCGCCAGCAGCTTAGAAGGGGGACTGTACAATGAGCAGTTCTTC. This translates into CASSLEGGLYNEQFF.

The V and J genes are TRBV24-1 and TRBJ2-5; TRBD1 matches at 7 bases. The CDR3 has 14 residues. The germline V gene encodes CDR1 KGHDR and CDR2 SFDVKD. Unmatched junction bases numbered 4, after V lost 3 bases and J lost 4 bases. Written as DNA, the CDR3 is TGTGCCACCAGTGATCGGACAGGACGAGAGACCCAGTACTTC. Translated, it gives CATSDRTGRETQYF.

The genes are TRBV7-9 and TRBJ2-1, with D tentatively TRBD2 (6 bases). Trimming left V 7 bases short and J 8 bases short, with 24 bases between. The CDR3 consists of 16 residues. Looked up from germline, CDR1 is SEHNR and CDR2 is FQNEAQ (reference sequence). The CDR3 here is CASTHRGREVRDEQFF. The CDR3, as DNA: TGTGCCAGCACCCATCGTGGCAGGGAGGTACGGGATGAGCAGTTCTTC.

The chain recombines TRBV6-5 with TRBJ2-5; 7 bases map to TRBD1. With V trimmed by 0 bases and J by 5 bases, 12 bases remained unmatched. The CDR3 contains 17 residues. From germline, CDR1 is MNHEY and CDR2 SVGAGI. CDR3 sequence: CASSYSLSRGGGETQYF. DNA of the CDR3: TGTGCCAGCAGTTACTCGCTCTCGAGAGGGGGCGGCGAGACCCAGTACTTC.

J is TRBJ1-1 and V is TRBV20-1, with a tentative D call TRBD1 (6 bases). V was cut by 5 bases and J by 1 base, with 14 bases left in between. The CDR3 loop spans 14 amino acids. CDR1 DFQATT and CDR2 SNEGSKA come from the germline V gene (reference sequence). The CDR3, as DNA: TGCAGTGCTGGGCACGCAGGGGAGAACACTGAAGCTTTCTTT. Protein product: CSAGHAGENTEAFF.

This clonotype was counted ten times or more. CDR3 nucleotide sequence: TGTGCCAGCAGTTTGCTTCGACAGGGTAGCACCGGGGAGCTGTTTTTT. It yields the protein CASSLLRQGSTGELFF. This chain connects TRBV6-5 to TRBJ2-2; 7 bases fit TRBD1. The CDR3 sequence is 16 residues long. After removal of 4 bases from V and 4 bases from J, the junction contained 9 bases not matched to a gene. Germline CDR1 and CDR2: MNHEY and SVGAGI.

The table lists this clonotype with many counts. This sequence joins TRBV7-8 and TRBJ2-7, with D hard to call. The CDR3 has 13 residues. The germline V and J ends were trimmed by 1 base and 3 bases, with 7 bases remaining between them. Germline CDR1 reads SGHVS; CDR2 reads FQNEAQ. The chain's CDR3 is CASSLEVGYEQYV. Here the CDR3 DNA reads TGTGCCAGCAGCTTAGAGGTCGGCTACGAGCAGTACGTC.

This clonotype has a count of ten or more. The chain employs TRBV14 and TRBJ2-3; D gene ambiguous. Germline CDR1 is SGHDN and CDR2 is FVKESK. Trimming pared 0 bases from V and 0 bases from J, leaving 10 bases between. This CDR3 comprises 16 residues. This CDR3 reads CASSQDPVYSTDTQYF. In DNA form, the CDR3 reads TGTGCCAGCAGCCAAGATCCAGTTTATAGCACAGATACGCAGTATTTT.

This clonotype was detected many times. CDR3 bases: TGTGCCAGCAGCTCTCAGACGGGGAACACTGAAGCTTTCTTT. Translated, it gives CASSSQTGNTEAFF. The V call is TRBV7-8, the J call TRBJ1-1; D remains ambiguous. Germline V gene data show CDR1 as SGHVS and CDR2 as FQNEAQ. With 4 bases removed from V and 1 base from J, the gap between germline ends came to 10 bases. The CDR3 sequence is 14 residues long.

The rearrangement links TRBV5-1 to TRBJ2-7; TRBD2 matches 10 bases. CDR1 is SGHRS, CDR2 YFSETQ, per germline. The junction had 2 bases not matched to a gene; V was cut back by 2 bases and J by 0 bases. The CDR3 extends over 15 amino acids. The CDR3 bases are TGCGCCAGCAGCTTAGGACTAGCGGACTCCTACGAGCAGTACTTC. This gives the protein CASSLGLADSYEQYF.

This clonotype has a handful of counts. The rearrangement joins TRBV7-6 to TRBJ2-5; TRBD2 matches at 12 bases. The CDR3 contains 18 residues. Per the germline V gene, CDR1 is SGHVS and CDR2 is FNYEAQ. V shed 1 base, J shed 5 bases, and the junction held 11 bases outside the gene matches. The DNA of the CDR3 is TGTGCCAGCAGCTTAGAGGCTAGCGGGAGGGTGAGACGCGAGACCCAGTACTTC. Protein product: CASSLEASGRVRRETQYF. The full variable domain, rest sourced from reference TRBV7-6 and TRBJ2-5, is GAGVSQSPRYKVTKRGQDVALRCDPISGHVSLYWYRQALGQGPEFLTYFNYEAQQDKSGLPNDRFSAERPEGSISTLTIQRTEQRDSAMYRCASSLEASGRVRRETQYFGPGTRLLVL.

The chain couples TRBV6-1 to TRBJ2-3; TRBD2 is a possible D gene (6 bases). Germline V gene sequence: CDR1 MNHNS, CDR2 SASEGT. The CDR3 consists of 16 residues. V lost 7 bases to trimming and J lost 5 bases, with 22 bases between them. The CDR3 nucleotides read TGTGCCAGCACCCACGGGGGTCGGGGGAGAGGAGATACGCAGTATTTT. This translates into CASTHGGRGRGDTQYF.

The chain recombines TRBV12-3 or TRBV12-4 with TRBJ2-3, with 7 bases that match TRBD1. V shed 6 bases and J 1 base; nucleotides not matched to a gene: 7. The CDR3 covers 15 residues. CDR3 protein: CASRPTGWGTDTQYF. Here the CDR3 DNA reads TGTGCCAGCAGGCCGACAGGGTGGGGCACAGATACGCAGTATTTT.

This chain uses TRBV7-3 with TRBJ2-2; the match to TRBD2 covers 12 bases. Germline-derived CDR1 and CDR2 are SGHTA and FQGTGA. The length of the CDR3 is 17 residues. Unmatched junction bases numbered 10, after V lost 5 bases and J lost 6 bases. The CDR3 region is CASSPQTSGSLAGELFF. In nucleotides, the CDR3 is TGTGCCAGCAGCCCGCAGACTAGCGGGAGTTTGGCCGGGGAGCTGTTTTTT.

This clonotype occurred many times. The chain combines TRBV12-3 or TRBV12-4 with TRBJ1-1; D gene ambiguous. This CDR3 has 15 amino acids. V was clipped by 2 bases and J by 7 bases, with 17 bases between them. The CDR3 DNA reads as TGTGCCAGCAGTTTACTTCAGAAACCCGGGGTTGAAGCTTTCTTT. Its protein product is CASSLLQKPGVEAFF.